Sequencing of this T cell receptor (beta chain) was carried out in a study of T cells after posttransplantation cyclophosphamide. Profiling relied on immunoSEQ multiplex PCR, and the TCRdb table lists in-frame clones only, not all of them. This sample carries 9,500 to 15,000 clones, approximately 2% of them seen once, and the ten largest clones take 15%. CDR1 and CDR2 (germline): MNHNY, SVGAGI (reference sequence). Trimming removed 4 bases from V and 6 bases from J; junction bases left unmatched: 4. The CDR3 is 14 residues long. A marrow graft followed busulfan-fludarabine conditioning, with cyclophosphamide on days +3 and +4.

The receptor was derived from a male patient between 25 and 39 years old who received an allogeneic stem cell transplant from a related donor, was CMV-positive, and had no GVHD. The T cells may partly be graft donor cells. V is TRBV6-6 and J is TRBJ2-4, with 9 bases identical to TRBD2. Sequenced material: PBMCs, taken after allogeneic stem cell transplant with posttransplant cyclophosphamide. In DNA, the CDR3 is TGTGCCAGCAGTTCTGCGGGAGGGCCAAACATTCAGTACTTC. Encoded protein: CASSSAGGPNIQYF.